Included here is one T cell receptor (beta chain) sequence, with context. Its target antigen remains unknown. No clone much larger than this one lies a single base away; base qualities are absent. The immunoSEQ Assay, a bias-controlled multiplex PCR, was used to amplify TCRbeta CDR3 regions from genomic DNA. On the study's bioinformatics: Nucleated cell counts per sample were estimated from amplification of reference gene primers within the assay. To quantify the absolute abundance of each unique TCRbeta CDR3 rearrangement, sequence reads were collapsed and filtered. For each sample, productive Simpson clonality was calculated by taking the square root of Simpson's diversity index across productive rearrangements. Entries here come from immuneACCESS through TCRdb and include only in-frame sequences with V and J called. Some clones fail to appear in such tables; in the studies checked, an unresolved V gene covers under half of the shortfall, and the cause of the remainder is unknown. V and J calls and clone size are given by that table; D and trimming were obtained from the DNA. This sample holds roughly 200,000 clones; roughly 86% were observed only once. 5% to 7% of the sample comes from the top ten.

At the junction V is shortened by 7 bases and J by 6 bases; bases outside the gene matches: 9. CDR1 and CDR2 are read off the germline V gene as MDHEN and SYDVKM. The CDR3 sequence holds 14 residues, the cysteine and phenylalanine included. Only the CDR3 DNA is retained, 42 bases long and in frame from the first base. In the prospective study, participants were about 18 to 89 years old, resided in about two dozen geographic areas of the United States, and were enrolled through a virtual design. In the prospective study, cohorts were assigned on the basis of participant-reported clinical history obtained from a screening survey and a study questionnaire. In the prospective study, mobile phlebotomists collected whole blood, serum and a nasopharyngeal or oropharyngeal swab from each participant. Participants in the prospective study had the option to provide additional blood draws and questionnaires over a roughly 2-month period. Before DNA extraction, blood samples from the prospective study were shipped at room temperature or frozen.

The data derive from a study of blood T cell repertoires in COVID-19 (dated by TCRdb to 2019 to 2021). Study-wide context: The collaborator samples originated in the United States, Italy and Spain and spanned the acute and convalescent phases of COVID-19. The repertoires were made available in a free public database intended to serve as a resource for research on the immune response to SARS-CoV-2. Deeply sampled blood TCRbeta repertoires from subjects exposed to, actively infected with, or recovered from COVID-19 were included in the dataset. Nearly every sample came with metadata listing a de-identified subject ID, COVID-19 status, age in years and sex. The material from the prospective study consisted of cDNA or gDNA derived from T cells, B-cell-depleted T cells, or PBMCs. The samples were drawn from the first 160 participants of the ongoing ImmuneRACE study and from 950 to 1,500 subjects provided by 6 global collaborators. Where available, HLA class I and class II types were obtained from metadata supplied by the sample provider rather than from assay-based typing. Overall results and qualifications from the work: Clinical and demographic metadata were provided uncurated, with the amount varying by source and participant.

The chain couples TRBV28 to TRBJ1-1, and TRBD1 matches 9 of the central bases. The material sequenced was PBMCs or T cells enriched from blood (not recorded which). The sequence was collected from a man aged 35 to 55 with acute COVID-19. In nucleotide form, the sequence is TGTGCCAGCATCCCCCGGACAGGGGACCCTGAAGCTTTCTTT. Its amino acids are CASIPRTGDPEAFF.